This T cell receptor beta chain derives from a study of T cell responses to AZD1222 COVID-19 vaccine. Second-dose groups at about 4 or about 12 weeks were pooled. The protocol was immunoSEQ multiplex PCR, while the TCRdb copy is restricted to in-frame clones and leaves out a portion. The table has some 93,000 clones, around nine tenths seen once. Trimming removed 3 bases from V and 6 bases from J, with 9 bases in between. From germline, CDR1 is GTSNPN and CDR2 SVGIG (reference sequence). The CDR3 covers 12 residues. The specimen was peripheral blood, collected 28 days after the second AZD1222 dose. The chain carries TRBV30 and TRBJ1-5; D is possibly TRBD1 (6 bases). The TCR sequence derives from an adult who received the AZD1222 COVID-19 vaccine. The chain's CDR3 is CAWSAQGQPQHF. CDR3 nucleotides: TGTGCCTGGAGCGCACAGGGTCAGCCCCAGCATTTT. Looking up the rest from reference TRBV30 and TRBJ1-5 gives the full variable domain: SQTIHQWPATLVQPVGSPLSLECTVEGTSNPNLYWYRQAAGRGLQLLFYSVGIGQISSEVPQNLSASRPQDRQFILSSKKLLLSDSGFYLCAWSAQGQPQHFGDGTRLSIL.